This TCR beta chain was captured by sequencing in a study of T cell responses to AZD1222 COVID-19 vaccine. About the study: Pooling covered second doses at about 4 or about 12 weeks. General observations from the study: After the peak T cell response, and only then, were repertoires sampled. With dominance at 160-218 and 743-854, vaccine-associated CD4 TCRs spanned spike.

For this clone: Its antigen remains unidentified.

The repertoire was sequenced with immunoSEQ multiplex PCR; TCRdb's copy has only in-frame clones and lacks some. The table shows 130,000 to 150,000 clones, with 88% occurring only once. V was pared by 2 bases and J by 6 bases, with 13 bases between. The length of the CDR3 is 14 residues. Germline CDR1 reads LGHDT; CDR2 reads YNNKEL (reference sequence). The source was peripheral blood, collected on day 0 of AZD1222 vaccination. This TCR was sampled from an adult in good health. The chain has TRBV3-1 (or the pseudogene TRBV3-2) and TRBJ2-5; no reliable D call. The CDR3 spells CASSQMYDGKTQYF. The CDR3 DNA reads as TGTGCCAGCAGCCAAATGTACGATGGAAAGACCCAGTACTTC.